This T cell receptor (beta chain) appears in the sequencing data of a study of shared clonotypes between healthy human individuals. Study conclusions and caveats: Between four donors, naive CD4 clonotypes were shared at a level of around 4.9%.

Turning to this clone: Antigen unknown. The identical CDR3 is also encoded by other nucleotide sequences in the sample.

Cells designated naive CD8 were CD45RO-negative and were positively selected for CCR7, with terminally differentiated effector memory CD45RA+ cells excluded. The authors distributed each subset's genomic DNA evenly over several immunoSEQ plates. Some clones are missing from TCRdb's copy, which holds only in-frame ones; the method was immunoSEQ multiplex PCR. The sample yields some 2.1 million clones, approximately 95% seen once. The germline CDR1 and CDR2 sequences are LGHNA and YSLEER. The V end lost 1 base, the J end lost 3 bases, and 10 bases lay between the germline ends. CDR3 length: 14 amino acids.

The sequence was collected from a man aged 18 to 30 in good health. The material sequenced was naive CD8+ T cells sorted from blood. The genes are TRBV4-3 and TRBJ2-7; D gene unclear. The CDR3 is CASSQAHASYEQYF. Here the CDR3 DNA reads TGCGCCAGCAGCCAAGCACATGCCAGCTACGAGCAGTACTTC.